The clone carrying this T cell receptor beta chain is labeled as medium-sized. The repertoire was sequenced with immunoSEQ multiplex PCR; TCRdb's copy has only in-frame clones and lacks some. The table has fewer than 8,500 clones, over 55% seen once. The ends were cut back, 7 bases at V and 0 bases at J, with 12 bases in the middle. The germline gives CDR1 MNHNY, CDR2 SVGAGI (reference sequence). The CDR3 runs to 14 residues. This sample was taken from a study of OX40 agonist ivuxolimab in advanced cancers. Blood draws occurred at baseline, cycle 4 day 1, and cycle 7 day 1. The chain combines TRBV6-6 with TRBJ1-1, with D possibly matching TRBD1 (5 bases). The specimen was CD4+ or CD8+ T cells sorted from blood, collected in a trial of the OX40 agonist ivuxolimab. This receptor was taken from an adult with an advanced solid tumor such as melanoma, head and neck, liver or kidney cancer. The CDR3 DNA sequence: TGTGCCAGCACCCTACAGGTTCTGAACACTGAAGCTTTCTTT. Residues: CASTLQVLNTEAFF.